Following are 28 T cell receptor beta chains from one sample sequenced in a study of OX40 agonist ivuxolimab in advanced cancers. Profiling relied on immunoSEQ multiplex PCR, and the TCRdb table lists in-frame clones only, not all of them. Here the sample spans 65,000 to 95,000 clones, around four fifths being singletons. The sequenced sample was CD4+ or CD8+ T cells sorted from blood, obtained in a trial of the OX40 agonist ivuxolimab. The receptors shown here come from an adult with an advanced solid tumor such as melanoma, head and neck, liver or kidney cancer.

This clone was counted only a few times. This chain uses TRBV9 with TRBJ2-5; no clear D. The CDR3 is 14 residues long. V lost 0 bases and J 5 bases, leaving 11 bases between the germline ends. Looked up from germline, CDR1 is SGDLS and CDR2 is YYNGEE. CDR3 nucleotides: TGTGCCAGCAGCGTAGGCTCGGCAGCGGAGACCCAGTACTTC. Its protein is CASSVGSAAETQYF.

This chain uses TRBV19 with TRBJ2-2, with TRBD2 matching over 8 bases. In germline, CDR1 is LNHDA, CDR2 SQIVND (reference sequence). V trimming: 3 bases; J trimming: 0 bases; junction bases outside the gene matches: 9. The CDR3 sequence is 18 residues long. The CDR3 is CASSIWGSGTSNTGELFF. In DNA, the CDR3 is TGTGCCAGTAGTATTTGGGGTAGCGGGACATCGAACACCGGGGAGCTGTTTTTT. The complete variable domain, with remaining parts taken from reference TRBV19 and TRBJ2-2, reads DGGITQSPKYLFRKEGQNVTLSCEQNLNHDAMYWYRQDPGQGLRLIYYSQIVNDFQKGDIAEGYSVSREKKESFPLTVTSAQKNPTAFYLCASSIWGSGTSNTGELFFGEGSRLTVL.

The rearrangement uses TRBV19 and TRBJ2-2, with no clear D. Germline V gives CDR1 LNHDA, CDR2 SQIVND (reference sequence). V shed 5 bases and J shed 5 bases, with 6 bases lying between them. This CDR3 is 12 amino acids long. CDR3 DNA sequence: TGTGCCAGTAGTGGGCAAACCGGGGAGCTGTTTTTT. Amino acid sequence: CASSGQTGELFF. Looking up the rest from reference TRBV19 and TRBJ2-2 gives the full variable domain: DGGITQSPKYLFRKEGQNVTLSCEQNLNHDAMYWYRQDPGQGLRLIYYSQIVNDFQKGDIAEGYSVSREKKESFPLTVTSAQKNPTAFYLCASSGQTGELFFGEGSRLTVL.

The chain employs TRBV4-3 and TRBJ2-7; 8 bases match TRBD2. V shed 1 base, J shed 4 bases, and the junction held 3 bases outside the gene matches. Germline V gene sequence: CDR1 LGHNA, CDR2 YSLEER. CDR3 length equals 14 residues. The CDR3 nucleotides read TGCGCCAGCAGCCAAGCCCCGGGGGGGTACGAGCAGTACTTC. Its translation is CASSQAPGGYEQYF.

This chain joins TRBV5-4 and TRBJ2-2, with 7 bases aligning to TRBD2. The CDR3 covers 16 residues. The junction had 16 bases not matched to a gene; V was cut back by 4 bases and J by 10 bases. Germline V lookup: CDR1 SGHNT, CDR2 YYREEE (reference sequence). In DNA, the CDR3 is TGTGCCAGCAGCCTCGCTGGCGGGAGAGGGGTGCTGGAGCTGTTTTTT. This translates into CASSLAGGRGVLELFF.

The rearrangement uses TRBV6-6 and TRBJ2-7; D not certain. V shed 0 bases and J shed 1 base, with 4 bases lying between them. Germline CDR1 reads MNHNY; CDR2 reads SVGAGI (reference sequence). The CDR3 covers 13 residues. For the CDR3, the DNA is TGTGCCAGCAGTTACTCCCAGTCCTACGAGCAGTACTTC. Translation: CASSYSQSYEQYF.

V gene TRBV2 combines with J gene TRBJ2-1; possibly TRBD2 for D (6 bases). Trimming removed 4 bases from V and 14 bases from J, with 15 bases in between. The CDR3 runs 12 residues. The germline CDR1 and CDR2 sequences are SNHLY and FYNNEI. DNA for the CDR3: TGTGCCAGCAGTGCGGACCTCGGGAGAGAGTTCTTC. Translation gives CASSADLGREFF.

This chain joins TRBV18 and TRBJ1-2, with D possibly matching TRBD1 (6 bases). With 6 bases removed from V and 0 bases from J, the gap between germline ends came to 11 bases. Germline V gene sequence: CDR1 KGHSH, CDR2 LQKENI. The CDR3 is made up of 14 amino acids. The CDR3: CASSPGVTNYGYTF. For the CDR3, the DNA is TGTGCCAGCTCGCCAGGGGTTACTAACTATGGCTACACCTTC.

The chain recombines TRBV5-6 with TRBJ1-3; TRBD1 aligns across 7 bases. Germline CDR1 reads SGHDT; CDR2 reads YYEEEE. V was clipped by 4 bases and J by 5 bases; unmatched bases: 9. This CDR3 is 15 amino acids long. CDR3 amino acids: CASSPRQGGRNTIYF. DNA of the CDR3: TGTGCCAGCAGCCCTCGACAGGGAGGCAGAAACACCATATATTTT.

The gene calls are TRBV30 and TRBJ1-6; TRBD1 aligns across 7 bases. The CDR3 extends over 13 amino acids. Germline CDR1 and CDR2: GTSNPN and SVGIG (reference sequence). The V and J ends lost 3 bases and 6 bases, in that order; junction bases with no gene match: 2. The chain's CDR3 is CAWSRQGNSPLHF. CDR3 sequence (DNA): TGTGCCTGGAGCCGACAGGGTAATTCACCCCTCCACTTT.

The chain joins TRBV23-1 to TRBJ1-3; D call uncertain. TRBV23-1 carries the ORF label, with uncertain function. V was cut by 2 bases and J by 3 bases, with 8 bases left in between. The CDR3 contains 14 residues. CDR3 protein: CASSQRRRGNTIYF. The CDR3 nucleotides are TGCGCCAGCAGTCAAAGACGTCGTGGAAACACCATATATTTT.

CDR3 nucleotides: TGTGCCAGCAGCCTAGGGGTGGAGGTCATAACAGATACGCAGTATTTT. It specifies CASSLGVEVITDTQYF. The chain uses TRBV7-9 and TRBJ2-3; D possibly matches TRBD1 or TRBD2 (5 bases each). CDR3 length: 16 residues. Deletions cut 5 bases from V and 3 bases from J, with 18 bases between. Looked up from germline, CDR1 is SEHNR and CDR2 is FQNEAQ (reference sequence).

This chain links TRBV28 with TRBJ2-7; a weak D match, TRBD1 (6 bases). The CDR3 is 13 amino acids. Trimming removed 6 bases from V and 0 bases from J, with 9 bases in between. Germline CDR1 MDHEN, CDR2 SYDVKM. The CDR3 loop is CASRRTASYEQYF. CDR3 nucleotides: TGTGCCAGCAGGCGGACAGCCTCCTACGAGCAGTACTTC. The complete variable domain, with remaining parts taken from reference TRBV28 and TRBJ2-7, reads DVKVTQSSRYLVKRTGEKVFLECVQDMDHENMFWYRQDPGLGLRLIYFSYDVKMKEKGDIPEGYSVSREKKERFSLILESASTNQTSMYLCASRRTASYEQYFGPGTRLTVT.

This clone is a singleton in its sample. The chain's CDR3 is CASSLAQGPTYEQYF. The CDR3 DNA reads as TGTGCCAGCAGTTTAGCACAGGGCCCAACCTACGAGCAGTACTTC. This chain links TRBV27 with TRBJ2-7, with TRBD1 as a possible D gene (6 bases). Trimming shortened V by 2 bases and J by 2 bases, and 13 bases separated the two germline ends. The CDR3 loop spans 15 amino acids. Germline V gene lookup returns CDR1 MNHEY and CDR2 SMNVEV (reference sequence).

The rearrangement uses TRBV10-1 and TRBJ1-4, with D unresolved. The CDR3 runs 16 residues. V gave up 6 bases and J gave up 8 bases, with 22 bases separating them. Germline V gene data show CDR1 as WNHNN and CDR2 as SYGVQD (reference sequence). CDR3 sequence: CASSSPTFPSWEKLFF. DNA for the CDR3: TGCGCCAGCAGCTCCCCCACATTCCCCTCGTGGGAAAAACTGTTTTTT.

The CDR3: CASQSADGEKLFF. In DNA, the CDR3 is TGTGCCAGCCAATCAGCAGATGGTGAAAAACTGTTTTTT. The chain links TRBV27 to TRBJ1-4; D uncertain. From germline, CDR1 is MNHEY and CDR2 SMNVEV (reference sequence). The CDR3 has 13 amino acids. The V gene lost 8 bases and the J gene lost 7 bases, with 14 bases spanning the gap.

The chain is built from TRBV18 and TRBJ2-7; D unresolved. Deletions cut 1 base from V and 2 bases from J, with 6 bases between. This CDR3 comprises 13 residues. Germline values: CDR1 KGHSH, CDR2 LQKENI. Here the CDR3 DNA reads TGTGCCAGCTCACCACTCCCCGCCTACGAGCAGTACTTC. Amino acid sequence: CASSPLPAYEQYF.

The rearrangement uses TRBV19 and TRBJ1-1; a possible D gene is TRBD1 (6 bases). The CDR3 extends over 14 amino acids. Germline V gene lookup returns CDR1 LNHDA and CDR2 SQIVND (reference sequence). The V end was cut by 10 bases, the J end by 0 bases, with 15 bases between. CDR3 DNA: TGTGCCACCCACCAGGGGAGTATGAACACTGAAGCTTTCTTT. Protein sequence: CATHQGSMNTEAFF.

The chain employs TRBV6-5 and TRBJ1-2; TRBD1 matches at 11 bases. The CDR3 covers 13 residues. Germline CDR1 and CDR2: MNHEY and SVGAGI. Trimming removed 6 bases from V and 10 bases from J; junction bases left unmatched: 7. The CDR3 bases are TGTGCCAGCAGAAGGGACAGGGGGAGTTACTACACCTTC. The encoded protein is CASRRDRGSYYTF.

This clone was seen once. The J gene is TRBJ1-5, the V gene TRBV6-1; no firm D call. Trimming removed 1 base at V and 7 bases at J, with 11 bases between. Germline values: CDR1 MNHNS, CDR2 SASEGT. The CDR3 totals 14 residues. CDR3: CASSEVRLGQPQHF. DNA for the CDR3: TGTGCCAGCAGTGAAGTGCGTCTAGGGCAGCCCCAGCATTTT.

The genes are TRBV5-1 and TRBJ1-4; D may be TRBD1 (6 bases). The germline V gene has CDR1 SGHRS and CDR2 YFSETQ. Trimming pared 5 bases from V and 0 bases from J, leaving 8 bases between. The CDR3 extends over 14 amino acids. CDR3 coding DNA: TGCGCCAGCAGAGGGGGGACAACTAATGAAAAACTGTTTTTT. Its translation: CASRGGTTNEKLFF.

J is TRBJ1-5 and V is TRBV7-8; no definite D call. Per the germline V gene, CDR1 is SGHVS and CDR2 is FQNEAQ. Trimming shortened V by 1 base and J by 7 bases, and 14 bases separated the two germline ends. This CDR3 is built from 15 residues. This chain's CDR3 is CASSLDAGSGQPQHF. Here the CDR3 DNA reads TGTGCCAGCAGCTTAGATGCGGGGTCGGGGCAGCCCCAGCATTTT.

This chain uses TRBV9 with TRBJ1-1, with 7 bases that match TRBD1. There are 15 residues in the CDR3. The V segment lost 0 bases and the J segment 7 bases; nucleotides outside the gene matches: 9. Germline values: CDR1 SGDLS, CDR2 YYNGEE. The CDR3 is CASSVGAQGGNEAFF. The CDR3 DNA sequence: TGTGCCAGCAGCGTAGGGGCCCAGGGGGGGAATGAAGCTTTCTTT.

This clone was counted a few times. The chain employs TRBV4-1 and TRBJ2-1, with D tentatively TRBD2 (5 bases). Germline-derived CDR1 and CDR2 are MGHRA and YSYEKL. CDR3 length: 12 amino acids. Trimming pared 3 bases from V and 12 bases from J, leaving 12 bases between. The CDR3 nucleotides read TGCGCCAGCAGCCAGTTATTCCGGGGGCAGTTCTTC. Its translation: CASSQLFRGQFF.

This clone was detected only a few times. This chain uses TRBV7-9 with TRBJ1-1; no reliable D call. Trimming shortened V by 0 bases and J by 3 bases, and 8 bases separated the two germline ends. In germline, CDR1 is SEHNR, CDR2 FQNEAQ (reference sequence). This CDR3 is 14 amino acids long. The CDR3, as DNA: TGTGCCAGCAGCTTAGCGTCCGAATACACTGAAGCTTTCTTT. It yields the protein CASSLASEYTEAFF. Combining the CDR3 with reference TRBV7-9 and TRBJ1-1 gives the whole variable domain DTGVSQNPRHKITKRGQNVTFRCDPISEHNRLYWYRQTLGQGPEFLTYFQNEAQLEKSRLLSDRFSAERPKGSFSTLEIQRTEQGDSAMYLCASSLASEYTEAFFGQGTRLTVV.

V and J are TRBV7-2 and TRBJ2-3; the D is unclear. The CDR3 contains 12 residues. V was cut by 5 bases and J by 4 bases, with 7 bases left in between. CDR1 SGHTA and CDR2 FQGNSA come from the germline V gene. The CDR3 sequence is CASSPSSDTQYF. The CDR3 coding sequence is TGTGCCAGCAGCCCATCCTCAGATACGCAGTATTTT.

Concerning this clone: This same CDR3 is encoded by further DNA sequences in the sample. The rearrangement uses TRBV25-1 and TRBJ1-2, with D possibly being TRBD1 (5 bases). This CDR3 is 13 amino acids long. Germline V CDR1 and CDR2: MGHDK, SYGVNS. Trimming removed 6 bases from V and 4 bases from J, with 12 bases in between. CDR3 sequence reads: CASSEGTRYGYTF. CDR3 in DNA: TGTGCCAGCAGCGAGGGGACCCGCTATGGCTACACCTTC.

Of note for this clone: Within the sample, other DNA sequences also encode this same CDR3. CDR3 region: CASSLAGSTDTQYF. The DNA for the CDR3 is TGCGCCAGCAGCTTGGCCGGGTCCACAGATACGCAGTATTTT. The V call is TRBV5-1, the J call TRBJ2-3; no reliable D call. The CDR3 is 14 residues long. Trimming pared 0 bases from V and 2 bases from J, leaving 7 bases between. Germline V gene sequence: CDR1 SGHRS, CDR2 YFSETQ.